Below, 12 T cell receptor beta chains from the same sample are listed, as sequenced in a study of blood T cell repertoires in COVID-19. Sequenced by immunoSEQ multiplex PCR; TCRdb stores in-frame clones only, minus some. This table has 200,000 to 250,000 clones, 70% to 90% appearing once. The specimen was peripheral blood. The receptor set was obtained from a man younger than 40 with COVID-19, enrolled during active disease.

The chain links TRBV4-1 to TRBJ1-1; TRBD1 matches 9 bases. The CDR3 runs to 18 residues. V dropped 4 bases and J dropped 4; count of bases not matched to a gene: 16. Germline assignment: CDR1 MGHRA and CDR2 YSYEKL. CDR3 DNA: TGCGCCAGCAGCCCCCGGGACAGGGTGGGGGCAATTCCCACTGAAGCTTTCTTT. It translates to CASSPRDRVGAIPTEAFF.

The V gene is TRBV5-4, the J gene TRBJ2-3, with 8 bases fitting TRBD2. The CDR3 loop spans 17 amino acids. Looked up from germline, CDR1 is SGHNT and CDR2 is YYREEE (reference sequence). V lost 4 bases to trimming and J lost 1 base; unmatched junction nucleotides: 11. The CDR3 DNA follows: TGTGCCAGCAGCCTCCCCATACGGCGGGAGGGCACAGATACGCAGTATTTT. Its translation: CASSLPIRREGTDTQYF.

The CDR3 DNA is TGTGCCACCAGTGATCCTCCCGGGACTAGCGGGAGGATGGATACGCAGTATTTT. It is translated as CATSDPPGTSGRMDTQYF. J is TRBJ2-3 and V is TRBV24-1, with TRBD2 matching over 15 bases. This CDR3 is 18 amino acids long. J was trimmed by 6 bases and V by 3 bases; bases with no gene match: 9. Per the germline V gene, CDR1 is KGHDR and CDR2 is SFDVKD.

The V and J genes are TRBV2 and TRBJ1-5; no clear D. The V gene lost 6 bases and the J gene lost 3 bases, with 12 bases spanning the gap. Germline V gives CDR1 SNHLY, CDR2 FYNNEI. The CDR3 sequence is 14 residues long. The CDR3 bases are TGTGCCAGCAGAAGAGGTGGGTCCAATCAGCCCCAGCATTTT. It yields the protein CASRRGGSNQPQHF.

The CDR3 coding sequence is TGTGCCAGCAGCCTACAGAATGAGCAGTTCTTC. It codes for CASSLQNEQFF. The chain employs TRBV28 and TRBJ2-1, with D unclear. Trimming removed 6 bases at V and 7 bases at J, with 7 bases between. The CDR3 is 11 amino acids. The germline V gene has CDR1 MDHEN and CDR2 SYDVKM.

The genes are TRBV24-1 and TRBJ1-1; no clear D gene. The CDR3 totals 11 residues. CDR1 is KGHDR and CDR2 is SFDVKD in the germline V gene. V lost 9 bases to trimming and J lost 6 bases, with 10 bases between them. The CDR3 reads CATQDDSEAFF. CDR3 DNA: TGTGCCACCCAAGACGACTCTGAAGCTTTCTTT.

This chain connects TRBV5-4 to TRBJ1-2, with 7 bases matching TRBD1. V gave up 0 bases and J gave up 9 bases; unmatched junction bases: 11. This CDR3 spans 15 amino acids. Germline CDR1 and CDR2: SGHNT and YYREEE (reference sequence). The CDR3 reads CASSLDFQGVGSYTF. DNA for the CDR3: TGTGCCAGCAGCTTGGATTTTCAGGGGGTTGGAAGCTACACCTTC. The variable domain in full, completed from reference TRBV5-4 and TRBJ1-2, reads ETGVTQSPTHLIKTRGQQVTLRCSSQSGHNTVSWYQQALGQGPQFIFQYYREEENGRGNFPPRFSGLQFPNYSSELNVNALELDDSALYLCASSLDFQGVGSYTFGSGTRLTVV.

The genes are TRBV5-1 and TRBJ2-7; 10 bases line up with TRBD2. The junction had 7 bases not matched to a gene; V was cut back by 3 bases and J by 4 bases. CDR1 SGHRS and CDR2 YFSETQ come from the germline V gene. The CDR3 contains 15 residues. CDR3 amino acids: CASSSIAGGEYEQYF. CDR3 sequence (DNA): TGCGCCAGCAGCTCCATAGCGGGGGGCGAATACGAGCAGTACTTC.

V is TRBV21-1 and J is TRBJ1-6; TRBD1 is taken as the D call from the table, unchecked against the DNA. TRBV21-1 is deemed a pseudogene. This CDR3 has 15 amino acids. The CDR3 sequence is CASTPTGRVNSPLHF. The CDR3, as DNA: TGTGCCAGCACCCCAACCGGCAGGGTTAATTCACCCCTCCACTTT.

This clone was found once. The chain is built from TRBV28 and TRBJ1-4, with TRBD1 identical over 7 bases. In germline, CDR1 is MDHEN, CDR2 SYDVKM. V dropped 5 bases and J dropped 5; count of bases not matched to a gene: 14. This CDR3 has 17 amino acids. The CDR3 protein is CASSPNPGQLGNEKLFF. CDR3 DNA: TGTGCCAGCAGTCCGAATCCGGGACAGCTTGGGAATGAAAAACTGTTTTTT.

The genes are TRBV6-2 or TRBV6-3 and TRBJ1-2; D is undetermined. Between the trimmed V and J ends, which lost 6 bases and 2 bases, there was a span of 16 bases. The CDR3 sequence is 15 residues long. Germline loops: CDR1 MNHEY, CDR2 SVGEGT. For the CDR3, the DNA is TGTGCCAGCAGCAGCCCTGAAAGGAGGAACTATGGCTACACCTTC. Its protein is CASSSPERRNYGYTF.

The V and J genes are TRBV5-1 and TRBJ2-7, with 10 bases matching TRBD1. The CDR3 loop spans 16 amino acids. CDR1 is SGHRS and CDR2 is YFSETQ in the germline V gene. With 8 bases clipped from V and 0 bases from J, the junction kept 11 bases outside the gene matches. CDR3 loop: CASRDRGPLSSYEQYF. For the CDR3, the DNA is TGCGCCAGTCGGGACAGGGGACCCCTAAGCTCCTACGAGCAGTACTTC. The complete variable domain, with remaining parts taken from reference TRBV5-1 and TRBJ2-7, reads KAGVTQTPRYLIKTRGQQVTLSCSPISGHRSVSWYQQTPGQGLQFLFEYFSETQRNKGNFPGRFSGRQFSNSRSEMNVSTLELGDSALYLCASRDRGPLSSYEQYFGPGTRLTVT.